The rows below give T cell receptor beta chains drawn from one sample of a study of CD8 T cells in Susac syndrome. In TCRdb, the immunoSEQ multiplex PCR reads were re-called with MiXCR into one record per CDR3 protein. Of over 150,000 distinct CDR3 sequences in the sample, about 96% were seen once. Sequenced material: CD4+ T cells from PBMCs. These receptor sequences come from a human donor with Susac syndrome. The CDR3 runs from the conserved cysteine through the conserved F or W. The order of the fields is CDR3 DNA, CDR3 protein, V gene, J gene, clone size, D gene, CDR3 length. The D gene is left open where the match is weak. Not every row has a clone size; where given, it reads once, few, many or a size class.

TGTGCCAGCAGTCCTGCGTTCAATGAAAAACTGTTTTTT	CASSPAFNEKLFF	TRBV28	TRBJ1-4	once	NA	13
TGTGCCAGCAGCTTAAGGCGGGGTCTGAGGGAGCAGTTCTTC	CASSLRRGLREQFF	TRBV7-8	TRBJ2-1	NA	NA	14
TGTGCCAGCACCCCGGGTAACCGAGTCGGAGCTTTCTTT	CASTPGNRVGAFF	TRBV6-2/TRBV6-3	TRBJ1-1	once	NA	13
TGTGCCAGCAGTTTCCAGGGGTCGGGCAATCAGCCCCAGCATTTT	CASSFQGSGNQPQHF	TRBV27	TRBJ1-5	NA	NA	15
TGCAGTGCCACCGGGACAGATAACACCGGGGAGCTGTTTTTT	CSATGTDNTGELFF	TRBV20-1	TRBJ2-2	NA	TRBD1	14
TGTGCCAGCAGCTCAAGAGATTCACCCCTCCACTTT	CASSSRDSPLHF	TRBV7-9	TRBJ1-6	NA	NA	12
TGTGCCTGGAGTGTACAAAGCGTCCCCTACAATGAGCAGTTCTTC	CAWSVQSVPYNEQFF	TRBV30	TRBJ2-1	NA	NA	15
TGCAGTGCTGTCGACAGGGGCCCCTACGAGCAGTACTTC	CSAVDRGPYEQYF	TRBV20-1	TRBJ2-7	NA	TRBD1	13
TGCAGCGTGGGACAGGGGGCTGGGGCCAACGTCCTGACTTTC	CSVGQGAGANVLTF	TRBV29-1	TRBJ2-6	NA	TRBD1	14
TGCAGCGTTTGGGCCCCTCGGGGCTACACCTTC	CSVWAPRGYTF	TRBV29-1	TRBJ1-2	NA	NA	11
TGTGCCACCAGCAGAGAGACTTTCGAAGAGACCCAGTACTTC	CATSRETFEETQYF	TRBV15	TRBJ2-5	NA	NA	14
TGTGCCAGCACCCCGCAGAGCCAAGAGACCCAGTACTTC	CASTPQSQETQYF	TRBV2	TRBJ2-5	NA	NA	13
TGTGCCAGCAGTTTCTGGGCGGGGGGGCGGAGCACAGATACGCAGTATTTT	CASSFWAGGRSTDTQYF	TRBV28	TRBJ2-3	once	TRBD2	17
TGTGCCAGTAGTAAAGTGGACAGGAGGGGCGGGGAGCTGTTTTTT	CASSKVDRRGGELFF	TRBV19	TRBJ2-2	NA	NA	15
TGCAGTGCGGATGGGACTACCCGGAACAATGAGCAGTTCTTC	CSADGTTRNNEQFF	TRBV20-1	TRBJ2-1	NA	TRBD2	14
TGTGCCAGCAGCAAGACTGGGACCGGGTCAGATACGCAGTATTTT	CASSKTGTGSDTQYF	TRBV5-4	TRBJ2-3	NA	NA	15
TGTGCCAGCAGTGAAGCATCAGTACCCAACACTGAAGCTTTCTTT	CASSEASVPNTEAFF	TRBV2	TRBJ1-1	once	NA	15
TGCAGTGCGAAGGACAGGGTTGGCGGGGAGCTGTTTTTT	CSAKDRVGGELFF	TRBV20-1	TRBJ2-2	NA	TRBD1	13
TGTGCCAGCAGCCGATTCTTGGGACAGCGTGGCCAAGAGACCCAGTACTTC	CASSRFLGQRGQETQYF	TRBV7-9	TRBJ2-5	NA	TRBD1	17
TGTGCCAGCCACAGACAGTTTAATGAAAAACTGTTTTTT	CASHRQFNEKLFF	TRBV2	TRBJ1-4	NA	NA	13
TGTGCCAGCAGTTACCCAAAAGTCGACGGAAGCCCAGATACGCAGTATTTT	CASSYPKVDGSPDTQYF	TRBV6-2/TRBV6-3	TRBJ2-3	NA	NA	17
TGCAGTGCGGACAGGGATGAAGGCTACACCTTC	CSADRDEGYTF	TRBV20-1	TRBJ1-2	NA	TRBD1	11
TGTGCCAGCTCCCCAGGCCGAAACCCCTATGGCTACACCTTC	CASSPGRNPYGYTF	TRBV9	TRBJ1-2	NA	NA	14
TGCGCCAGCAGCTTGACCGTGGGCGTAGGGGAGACCCAGTACTTC	CASSLTVGVGETQYF	TRBV5-1	TRBJ2-5	NA	NA	15
TGTGCCAAACTCCTCCCGGGGACGGGGGGCTACACCTTC	CAKLLPGTGGYTF	TRBV7-2	TRBJ1-2	NA	NA	13
TGCAGCGTTGCTGTCGATACGCAGTATTTT	CSVAVDTQYF	TRBV29-1	TRBJ2-3	NA	NA	10
TGTGCCAGCAGCTGGAGTAGCGGGGGCTACCAAGAGACCCAGTACTTC	CASSWSSGGYQETQYF	TRBV5-4	TRBJ2-5	once	TRBD2	16
TGTGCCATCACGGGCGGGGATTCGCCCCTCCACTTT	CAITGGDSPLHF	TRBV10-3	TRBJ1-6	NA	NA	12
TGTGCCAGCAGACCGGGCTACAATGAGCAGTTCTTC	CASRPGYNEQFF	TRBV12-3/TRBV12-4	TRBJ2-1	NA	NA	12
TGTGCCACCAGTGCCTTAAGGGGCACCGGGGAGCTGTTTTTT	CATSALRGTGELFF	TRBV24-1	TRBJ2-2	NA	NA	14
TGCAGCGTAACAGGGGACTGGGATACGCAGTATTTT	CSVTGDWDTQYF	TRBV29-1	TRBJ2-3	NA	NA	12
TGCAGTGCTAGGAGGTTAGGACAGGGGAGCTCTGGGGCCAACGTCCTGACTTTC	CSARRLGQGSSGANVLTF	TRBV20-1	TRBJ2-6	NA	TRBD1	18
TGCAGTGCTAGTGTGACAGGGTATTTGAGCTACACCTTC	CSASVTGYLSYTF	TRBV20-1	TRBJ1-2	NA	TRBD1	13
TGTGCCAGCTCGAGGGACAGGAGTAATCAGCCCCAGCATTTT	CASSRDRSNQPQHF	TRBV18	TRBJ1-5	NA	TRBD1	14
TGTGCCAGCAGCACAGGGACAGGGGAGTCAGATACGCAGTATTTT	CASSTGTGESDTQYF	TRBV7-9	TRBJ2-3	NA	TRBD1	15
TGCGCCAGCAGCCAAGATGGACAGCACACAGATACGCAGTATTTT	CASSQDGQHTDTQYF	TRBV4-3	TRBJ2-3	NA	NA	15
TGTGCCAGCAGTTTAGGGCGGGCGATGAACACTGAAGCTTTCTTT	CASSLGRAMNTEAFF	TRBV12-3/TRBV12-4	TRBJ1-1	once	NA	15
TGCAGCGTTGAAGATGGTATGACAGCGGCCTCTGGAAACACCATATATTTT	CSVEDGMTAASGNTIYF	TRBV29-1	TRBJ1-3	NA	NA	17
TGCAGTGCTAGGGGGGCGGGTAAAGAGACCCAGTACTTC	CSARGAGKETQYF	TRBV20-1	TRBJ2-5	few	NA	13
TGTGCCAGCAGTTTAATCGGCAGGGAAGCTTTCTTT	CASSLIGREAFF	TRBV27	TRBJ1-1	NA	NA	12
TGCAGTGCTAGGGAAGCGGGACGCCTCTACAATGAGCAGTTCTTC	CSAREAGRLYNEQFF	TRBV20-1	TRBJ2-1	NA	TRBD2	15
TGTGCCAGCAGCTTCGCCACCGGGGAGCTGTTTTTT	CASSFATGELFF	TRBV2	TRBJ2-2	NA	NA	12
TGTGCCAGCAGTCGGCAGGGGGACACAGATACGCAGTATTTT	CASSRQGDTDTQYF	TRBV27	TRBJ2-3	NA	TRBD1	14
TGCAGCGTTGAAATCGGGTCGGGGCCAAATGAGCAGTTCTTC	CSVEIGSGPNEQFF	TRBV29-1	TRBJ2-1	NA	NA	14
TGTGCCAGCAGTGACCCCTGGGGCAGGGTGGTTCACAATGGGCAGTTCTTC	CASSDPWGRVVHNGQFF	TRBV2	TRBJ2-1	NA	NA	17
TGTGCCAGTAAAGTGGGAGGGGCAGGATATCATCAGCCCCAGCATTTT	CASKVGGAGYHQPQHF	TRBV19	TRBJ1-5	NA	NA	16
TGTGCCAGCAGCCAAGATTTTGGGGGCTACACCTTC	CASSQDFGGYTF	TRBV14	TRBJ1-2	NA	NA	12
TGTGCCACCAGTCAAGACAATGAGCAGTTCTTC	CATSQDNEQFF	TRBV15	TRBJ2-1	NA	NA	11
TGTGCCAGTAGCGCGGAGGACGACACCGGGGAGCTGTTTTTT	CASSAEDDTGELFF	TRBV19	TRBJ2-2	NA	NA	14
TGCAGTGCATCGCTAGCGGGGCAAGAGACCCAGTACTTC	CSASLAGQETQYF	TRBV20-1	TRBJ2-5	NA	TRBD2	13
TGCAGTGCTAGAGGTCAATCGCGGGAAAACATTCAGTACTTC	CSARGQSRENIQYF	TRBV20-1	TRBJ2-4	NA	NA	14
TGTGCCAGCAGCCCCCGGACTAGTTCAGATACGCAGTATTTT	CASSPRTSSDTQYF	TRBV7-2	TRBJ2-3	NA	TRBD2	14
TGTGCCAGCAGCTTAGGGCGGGACAGCAATCAGCCCCAGCATTTT	CASSLGRDSNQPQHF	TRBV7-9	TRBJ1-5	once	NA	15
TGTGCCAGCAGCTCACAGGGGTACAAAAACATTCAGTACTTC	CASSSQGYKNIQYF	TRBV9	TRBJ2-4	NA	TRBD1	14
TGTGCCAGCAGTTGGTCGGGAGCTCTAGGCCAGCCCCAGCATTTT	CASSWSGALGQPQHF	TRBV28	TRBJ1-5	once	NA	15
TGTGCCAGCAGTTCGGCTCATGGCGGGAGTGGGGGGACCCAGTACTTC	CASSSAHGGSGGTQYF	TRBV6-2/TRBV6-3	TRBJ2-5	NA	TRBD2	16
TGCGCCAGCAGCCAAGTGATACAGGGTCTTCAGTACTTC	CASSQVIQGLQYF	TRBV4-1	TRBJ2-4	NA	NA	13
TGTGCCAGCAGCGCCGCCGGGACAGGAAAAGAGACCCAGTACTTC	CASSAAGTGKETQYF	TRBV9	TRBJ2-5	NA	TRBD1	15